The sequence of this T cell receptor (beta chain) was determined in a study of blood T cell repertoires in COVID-19. Study in general: Sites in the United States, Italy and Spain provided acute and convalescent COVID-19 samples. Sources were T cells, B-cell-depleted T cells, or PBMCs; the material itself was cDNA or gDNA.

Under the authors' procedure: Amplification of reference gene primers was used by the study to estimate nucleated cell counts. The protocol was immunoSEQ multiplex PCR, while the TCRdb copy is restricted to in-frame clones and leaves out a portion. That table gives V, J and clone size, and the DNA gave D and trimming. The profile shows about 78,000 clones, approximately 80% of them singletons. The table lists this clone with a few counts. This CDR3 contains 15 residues. Germline V gives CDR1 SGHRS, CDR2 YFSETQ. V was clipped by 4 bases and J by 6 bases, with 18 bases between them. The sample taken for sequencing was peripheral blood. This TCR derives from a man aged 55-75 years with active or convalescent COVID-19. The genes are TRBV5-1 and TRBJ2-3, with a tentative D call TRBD1 (6 bases). The CDR3 spells CASSPQGLIGDTQYF. CDR3 nucleotide sequence: TGCGCCAGCAGCCCCCAGGGGCTAATTGGGGATACGCAGTATTTT. The variable domain in full, with the rest retrieved from reference TRBV5-1 and TRBJ2-3, is KAGVTQTPRYLIKTRGQQVTLSCSPISGHRSVSWYQQTPGQGLQFLFEYFSETQRNKGNFPGRFSGRQFSNSRSEMNVSTLELGDSALYLCASSPQGLIGDTQYFGPGTRLTVL.